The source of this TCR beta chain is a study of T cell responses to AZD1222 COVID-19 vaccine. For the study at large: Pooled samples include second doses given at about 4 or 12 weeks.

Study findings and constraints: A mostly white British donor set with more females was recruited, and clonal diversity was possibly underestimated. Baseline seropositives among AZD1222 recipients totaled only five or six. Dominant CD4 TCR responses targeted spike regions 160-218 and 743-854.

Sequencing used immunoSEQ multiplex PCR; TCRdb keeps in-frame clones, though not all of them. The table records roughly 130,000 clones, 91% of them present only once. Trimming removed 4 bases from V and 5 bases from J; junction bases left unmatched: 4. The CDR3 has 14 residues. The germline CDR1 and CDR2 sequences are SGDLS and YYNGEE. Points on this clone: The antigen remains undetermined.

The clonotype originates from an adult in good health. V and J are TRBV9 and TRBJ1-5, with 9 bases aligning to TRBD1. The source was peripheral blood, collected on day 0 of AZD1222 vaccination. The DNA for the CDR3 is TGTGCCAGCAGCTCTACAGGGGGCCATCAGCCCCAGCATTTT. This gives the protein CASSSTGGHQPQHF.